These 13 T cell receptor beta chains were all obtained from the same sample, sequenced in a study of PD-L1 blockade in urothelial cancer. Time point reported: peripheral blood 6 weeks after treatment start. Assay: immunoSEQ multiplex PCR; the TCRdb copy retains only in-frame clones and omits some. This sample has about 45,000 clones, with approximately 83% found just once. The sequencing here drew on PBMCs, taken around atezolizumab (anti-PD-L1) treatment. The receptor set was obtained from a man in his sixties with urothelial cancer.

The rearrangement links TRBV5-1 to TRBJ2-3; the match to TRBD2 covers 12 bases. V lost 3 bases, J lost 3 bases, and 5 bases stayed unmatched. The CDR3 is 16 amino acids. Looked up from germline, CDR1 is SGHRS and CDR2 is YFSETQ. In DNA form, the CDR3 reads TGCGCCAGCAGCTCCGAACTAGCGGGGGGAACAGATACGCAGTATTTT. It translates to CASSSELAGGTDTQYF.

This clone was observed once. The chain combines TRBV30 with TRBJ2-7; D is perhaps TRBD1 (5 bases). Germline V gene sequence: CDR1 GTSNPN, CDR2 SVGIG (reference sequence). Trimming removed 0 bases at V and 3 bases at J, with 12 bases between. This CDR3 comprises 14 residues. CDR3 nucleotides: TGTGCCTGGAGTGTACAAGGGGCGAGCTACGAGCAGTACTTC. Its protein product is CAWSVQGASYEQYF.

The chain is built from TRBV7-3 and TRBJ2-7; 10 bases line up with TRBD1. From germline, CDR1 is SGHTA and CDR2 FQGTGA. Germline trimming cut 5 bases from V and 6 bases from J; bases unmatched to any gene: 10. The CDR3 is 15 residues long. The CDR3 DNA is TGTGCCAGCAGCCAAGGGGGACAGGGGTTAGGCGAGCAGTACTTC. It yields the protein CASSQGGQGLGEQYF. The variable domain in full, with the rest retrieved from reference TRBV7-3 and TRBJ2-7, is GAGVSQTPSNKVTEKGKYVELRCDPISGHTALYWYRQSLGQGPEFLIYFQGTGAADDSGLPNDRFFAVRPEGSVSTLKIQRTERGDSAVYLCASSQGGQGLGEQYFGPGTRLTVT.

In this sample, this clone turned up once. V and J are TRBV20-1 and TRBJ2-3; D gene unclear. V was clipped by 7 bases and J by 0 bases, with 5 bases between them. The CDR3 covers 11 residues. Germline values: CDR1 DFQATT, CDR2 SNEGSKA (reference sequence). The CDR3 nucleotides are TGCAGTGGGAGTAGCACAGATACGCAGTATTTT. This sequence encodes CSGSSTDTQYF.

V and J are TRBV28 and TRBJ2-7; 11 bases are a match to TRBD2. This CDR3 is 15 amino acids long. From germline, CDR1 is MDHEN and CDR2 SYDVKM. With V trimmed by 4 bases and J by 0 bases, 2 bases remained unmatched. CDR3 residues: CASSWGLAASYEQYF. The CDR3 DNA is TGTGCCAGCAGTTGGGGACTAGCGGCCTCCTACGAGCAGTACTTC.

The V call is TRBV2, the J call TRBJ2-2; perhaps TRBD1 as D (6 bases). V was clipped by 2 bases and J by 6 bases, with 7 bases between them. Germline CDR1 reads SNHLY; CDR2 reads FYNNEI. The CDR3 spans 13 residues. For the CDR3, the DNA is TGTGCCAGCAGTGAACAGGGGCCCGGGGAGCTGTTTTTT. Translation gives CASSEQGPGELFF.

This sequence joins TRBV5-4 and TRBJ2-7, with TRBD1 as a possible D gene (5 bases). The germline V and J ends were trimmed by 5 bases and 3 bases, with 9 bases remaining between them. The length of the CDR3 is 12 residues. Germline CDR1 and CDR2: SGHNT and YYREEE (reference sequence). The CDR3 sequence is CASSVDSYEQYF. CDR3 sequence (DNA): TGTGCCAGCAGTGTAGACAGCTACGAGCAGTACTTC.

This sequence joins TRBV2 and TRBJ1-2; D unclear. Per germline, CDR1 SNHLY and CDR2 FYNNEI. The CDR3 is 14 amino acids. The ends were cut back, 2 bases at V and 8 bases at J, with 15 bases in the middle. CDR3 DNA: TGTGCCAGCAGTGAAAACGGCCTAGCCTCCGGCTACACCTTC. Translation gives CASSENGLASGYTF.

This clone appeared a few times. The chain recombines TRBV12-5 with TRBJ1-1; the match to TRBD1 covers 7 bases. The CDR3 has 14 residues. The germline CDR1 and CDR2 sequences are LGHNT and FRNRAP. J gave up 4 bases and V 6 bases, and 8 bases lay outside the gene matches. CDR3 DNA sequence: TGTGCTAGTGGACCCGACAGGGCCGGCACTGAAGCTTTCTTT. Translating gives CASGPDRAGTEAFF.

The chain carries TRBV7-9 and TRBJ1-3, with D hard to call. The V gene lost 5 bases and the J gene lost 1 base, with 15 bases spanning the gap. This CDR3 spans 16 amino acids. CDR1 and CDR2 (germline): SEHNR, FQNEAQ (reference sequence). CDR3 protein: CASSPPGEKSGNTIYF. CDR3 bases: TGTGCCAGCAGCCCCCCGGGAGAGAAATCTGGAAACACCATATATTTT.

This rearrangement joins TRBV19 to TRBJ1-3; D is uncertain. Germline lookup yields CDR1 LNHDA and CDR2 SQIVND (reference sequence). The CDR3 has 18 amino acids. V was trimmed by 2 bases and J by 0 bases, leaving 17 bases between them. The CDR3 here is CASSIWHSGRLSGNTIYF. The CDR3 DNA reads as TGTGCCAGTAGTATATGGCACTCCGGGAGGCTCTCTGGAAACACCATATATTTT. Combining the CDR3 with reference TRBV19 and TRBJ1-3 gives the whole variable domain DGGITQSPKYLFRKEGQNVTLSCEQNLNHDAMYWYRQDPGQGLRLIYYSQIVNDFQKGDIAEGYSVSREKKESFPLTVTSAQKNPTAFYLCASSIWHSGRLSGNTIYFGEGSWLTVV.

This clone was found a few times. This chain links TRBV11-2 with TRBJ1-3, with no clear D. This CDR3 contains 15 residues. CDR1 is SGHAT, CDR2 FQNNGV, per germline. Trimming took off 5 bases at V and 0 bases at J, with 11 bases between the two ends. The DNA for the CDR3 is TGTGCCAGCAGCCGACTGGAGGCCTCTGGAAACACCATATATTTT. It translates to CASSRLEASGNTIYF. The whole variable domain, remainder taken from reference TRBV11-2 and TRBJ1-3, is EAGVAQSPRYKIIEKRQSVAFWCNPISGHATLYWYQQILGQGPKLLIQFQNNGVVDDSQLPKDRFSAERLKGVDSTLKIQPAKLEDSAVYLCASSRLEASGNTIYFGEGSWLTVV.

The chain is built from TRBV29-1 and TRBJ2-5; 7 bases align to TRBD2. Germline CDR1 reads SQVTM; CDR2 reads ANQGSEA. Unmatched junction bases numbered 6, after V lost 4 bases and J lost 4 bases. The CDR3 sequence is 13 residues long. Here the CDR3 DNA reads TGCAGCGTTGCAGTAGCGGGTCTAGAGACCCAGTACTTC. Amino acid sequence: CSVAVAGLETQYF.